The rows below give T cell receptor beta chains drawn from one sample of a study of vaccination effects on CD4 cells after COVID-19. Using immunoSEQ multiplex PCR, the repertoire was profiled, and TCRdb retains in-frame clones only, with some absent. This sample has approximately 37,000 clones, with about four fifths found just once. Their antigens are not known. The specimen comprised CD4+ T cells from PBMCs cultured without peptide, sampled before COVID-19 vaccination. These TCRs come from a human donor who received a COVID-19 vaccine. CDR3s include the opening cysteine and the closing phenylalanine or tryptophan. A D gene is named only where the DNA matches it firmly. Some rows have no size entry. The others give once, few or many, or a class for an expanded clone.

v_call	clone_size	d_call	j_call	cdr3_aa	cdr3_nt
TRBV5-6	-	TRBD1	TRBJ2-5	CASSWGQLRQETQYF	TGTGCCAGCAGCTGGGGACAGCTCCGTCAAGAGACCCAGTACTTC
TRBV12-5	-	-	TRBJ1-1	CASGYRDSYLDPSVISNTEAFF	TGTGCTAGTGGTTACCGGGACTCCTACCTAGACCCATCAGTCATTTCGAACACTGAAGCTTTCTTT
TRBV29-1	-	-	TRBJ1-3	CSVSAFTGNTIYF	TGCAGCGTATCAGCCTTTACTGGAAACACCATATATTTT
TRBV5-6	-	TRBD2	TRBJ2-3	CASSPDLTSGTDTQYF	TGTGCCAGCAGCCCGGACTTGACTAGCGGCACAGATACGCAGTATTTT
TRBV18	-	-	TRBJ1-6	CASSREGYNSPLHF	TGTGCCAGCTCTCGGGAGGGATATAATTCACCCCTCCACTTT
TRBV11-2	-	-	TRBJ1-2	CASSLEASSGYTF	TGTGCCAGCAGCTTAGAGGCATCTTCGGGCTACACCTTC
TRBV2	once	-	TRBJ2-3	CASSAQGGSRDTQYF	TGTGCCAGCAGTGCGCAGGGAGGTTCGAGAGATACGCAGTATTTT
TRBV4-3	once	TRBD1	TRBJ1-1	CASSQPDRGPFAEAFF	TGCGCCAGCAGCCAACCCGACAGGGGCCCCTTTGCTGAAGCTTTCTTT
TRBV3-1/TRBV3-2	-	TRBD1	TRBJ1-3	CASSQATGLWNTIYF	TGTGCCAGCAGCCAAGCGACAGGGTTGTGGAACACCATATATTTT
TRBV27	few	-	TRBJ1-1	CASREGTEAFF	TGTGCCAGCAGGGAGGGAACTGAAGCTTTCTTT
TRBV11-2	few	-	TRBJ1-6	CASSFQNSPLHF	TGTGCCAGCAGCTTTCAGAATTCACCCCTCCACTTT
TRBV27	once	TRBD2	TRBJ2-1	CASSLLAGGPSSYNEQFF	TGTGCCAGCAGCCTCCTAGCGGGGGGGCCGAGCTCCTACAATGAGCAGTTCTTC
TRBV5-4	-	TRBD1	TRBJ1-2	CASSPGQGRNYGYTF	TGTGCCAGCAGCCCGGGACAGGGGCGAAACTATGGCTACACCTTC
TRBV7-2	-	-	TRBJ1-4	CASSPTAGSHEKLFF	TGTGCCAGCAGCCCCACGGCCGGGAGCCACGAAAAACTGTTTTTT
TRBV24-1	-	TRBD1	TRBJ2-1	CATSDSAPGQVYNEQFF	TGTGCCACCAGTGACTCGGCTCCGGGACAGGTGTACAATGAGCAGTTCTTC
TRBV18	-	-	TRBJ2-3	CASSPVSDTQYF	TGTGCCAGCTCACCCGTCTCGGATACGCAGTATTTT
TRBV30	-	TRBD1	TRBJ1-5	CAWSPHRGDQPQHF	TGTGCCTGGAGTCCACACAGGGGCGATCAGCCCCAGCATTTT
TRBV6-5	-	-	TRBJ1-1	CASSYSRGTEAFF	TGTGCCAGCAGTTACTCCAGGGGCACTGAAGCTTTCTTT
TRBV6-5	-	-	TRBJ2-1	CASSLGSDNEQFF	TGTGCCAGCAGTTTGGGTTCGGACAATGAGCAGTTCTTC
TRBV19	-	-	TRBJ2-2	CASTRLARKTGELFF	TGTGCCAGTACGCGCCTTGCCAGGAAGACCGGGGAGCTGTTTTTT
TRBV2	once	-	TRBJ1-6	CANQGDYYNSPLHF	TGTGCCAACCAAGGCGATTATTATAATTCACCCCTCCACTTT
TRBV3-1/TRBV3-2	few	-	TRBJ2-7	CASSQSAPRLYF	TGTGCCAGCAGCCAATCGGCTCCTAGGCTGTACTTC
TRBV7-9	-	-	TRBJ1-1	CASSRDVLSRAGTEAFF	TGTGCCAGCAGCAGGGATGTATTGAGCAGGGCGGGCACTGAAGCTTTCTTT
TRBV5-1	-	-	TRBJ2-5	CASSWRILTGGETQYF	TGCGCCAGCAGCTGGCGGATCCTGACAGGTGGGGAGACCCAGTACTTC
TRBV7-2	-	TRBD2	TRBJ2-7	CASSLVSGTGNEQYF	TGTGCCAGCAGCTTGGTTAGCGGGACGGGAAACGAGCAGTACTTC